These 5 T cell receptor beta chains were all obtained from the same sample, sequenced in a study of beta chain features in type 1 diabetes. Expressed TCRB transcripts were sequenced because the isolated RNA had all been reverse transcribed beforehand. Measured with immunoSEQ multiplex PCR; TCRdb has only the in-frame clones, and not every one. The data hold hundreds of thousands of clones, with roughly an eighth observed a single time. Sample: naive CD4+ T cells from blood. Receptors originate from a man between 18 and 35 years old in good health.

The genes are TRBV10-3 and TRBJ1-2, with TRBD1 identical over 7 bases. Trimming took 6 bases from V and 2 from J; bases not matched to a gene: 6. The CDR3 contains 14 residues. From germline, CDR1 is ENHRY and CDR2 SYGVKD. The CDR3 bases are TGTGCCATCAGGAAGGGGGCTAGCAACTATGGCTACACCTTC. Translating gives CAIRKGASNYGYTF.

Only a few counts were recorded for this clone. This sequence joins TRBV7-3 and TRBJ2-5, with TRBD1 identical over 8 bases. V dropped 3 bases and J dropped 6; count of bases not matched to a gene: 3. The CDR3 extends over 13 amino acids. CDR1 SGHTA and CDR2 FQGTGA come from the germline V gene. In nucleotides, the CDR3 is TGTGCCAGCAGCTTTACAGGGGGAAAGACCCAGTACTTC. It encodes CASSFTGGKTQYF.

The chain is built from TRBV19 and TRBJ2-2, with 7 bases identical to TRBD1. Germline V gene sequence: CDR1 LNHDA, CDR2 SQIVND (reference sequence). Losses at the gene ends were 5 bases for V and 5 bases for J; bases not matched to a gene: 2. CDR3 size: 13 residues. DNA of the CDR3: TGTGCCAGTAGTGAACAGGGGACCGGGGAGCTGTTTTTT. It yields the protein CASSEQGTGELFF.

The J gene is TRBJ1-3, the V gene TRBV18; D call uncertain. The germline V gene encodes CDR1 KGHSH and CDR2 LQKENI. The CDR3 loop spans 15 amino acids. The V gene lost 1 base and the J gene lost 3 bases, with 10 bases spanning the gap. As DNA, the CDR3 is TGTGCCAGCTCACCACAGTGGGCGAGTGGAAACACCATATATTTT. It specifies CASSPQWASGNTIYF. The full variable domain, with the rest looked up from reference TRBV18 and TRBJ1-3, is NAGVMQNPRHLVRRRGQEARLRCSPMKGHSHVYWYRQLPEEGLKFMVYLQKENIIDESGMPKERFSAEFPKEGPSILRIQQVVRGDSAAYFCASSPQWASGNTIYFGEGSWLTVV.

This clone was seen only a few times. Here the CDR3 DNA reads TGTGCCAGCACTCCACGATTGGGGGACAGCCAGTACTTC. Amino acids: CASTPRLGDSQYF. The chain has TRBV6-6 and TRBJ2-7, with 7 bases fitting TRBD1. This CDR3 spans 13 amino acids. CDR1 is MNHNY, CDR2 SVGAGI, per germline (reference sequence). Trimming at V came to 7 bases and at J to 10 bases, leaving 13 bases not matched to a gene.